Listed below are T cell receptor beta chains from one sample, sequenced in a study of vaccination effects on CD4 cells after COVID-19. These TCRs are of unknown antigen specificity. Generated by immunoSEQ multiplex PCR, the TCRdb table keeps only in-frame clones and is missing some. The sample shows approximately 23,000 clones, around 79% of them seen only once. This specimen consisted of CD4+ T cells from PBMCs cultured with SARS-CoV-2 spike peptides, obtained after COVID-19 vaccination. Source of these receptors: a human donor who received a COVID-19 vaccine. Both conserved end residues are trimmed from each CDR3.

TRBV4-1	TRBJ1-5	ASSQGGTVGEAQH
TRBV10-1	TRBJ2-3	ASEERRDYSTSTDTQY
TRBV5-1	TRBJ1-2	ASSLSVDNYGYT
TRBV5-1	TRBJ2-7	ASEVGTGAYEQY
TRBV2	TRBJ2-1	ATARDLYNEQF
TRBV27	TRBJ1-2	ASSSLDRLSLGYT
TRBV12-3/TRBV12-4	TRBJ1-5	ASRLDRHQPQH
TRBV7-9	TRBJ1-5	ASSSGVGRGNQPQH
TRBV6-5	TRBJ2-1	ASSYSREAYNEQF
TRBV7-9	TRBJ2-1	ASSRLAGSYNEQF
TRBV10-1	TRBJ1-3	ASSESQDGSSGNTIY
TRBV6-2/TRBV6-3	TRBJ1-1	ASRYTKGRPNTEAF
TRBV10-1	TRBJ2-2	ASSQDTGELF
TRBV5-1	TRBJ1-3	ASSLASRFSGNTIY
TRBV7-9	TRBJ2-5	ASSLGQGQETQY
TRBV7-2	TRBJ1-1	ASSFASKNTEAF
TRBV5-1	TRBJ1-2	ASSFSADRNGYT
TRBV10-3	TRBJ2-2	AITVTGTGELF
TRBV5-1	TRBJ1-1	ASIPGDRGQGAEAF
TRBV6-5	TRBJ2-7	ASRYGLYEQY
TRBV30	TRBJ2-2	AWRLAGSGELF
TRBV6-2/TRBV6-3	TRBJ2-1	ASSYRGDEQF
TRBV18	TRBJ1-1	ASCPGTHTEAF
TRBV3-1/TRBV3-2	TRBJ1-2	ASSQQTGGARGYT
TRBV19	TRBJ1-3	ASSRYNRVVSGNTIY
TRBV7-9	TRBJ2-7	ASSLGPDRGSYEQY
TRBV24-1	TRBJ2-3	ATSGVSGWGTDTQY
TRBV5-1	TRBJ1-4	ASSPEAGAREKLF
TRBV27	TRBJ2-5	ASSLTSGRRETQY
TRBV6-5	TRBJ1-1	ASSYSGGGAHTEAF
TRBV11-2	TRBJ1-1	ASRTYQGSEAF
TRBV30	TRBJ1-3	AWSTGSSGNTIY
TRBV2	TRBJ1-5	ASRVQGFQPQH
TRBV6-1	TRBJ1-2	ASSEEAAGARGYT
TRBV6-6	TRBJ1-1	ASRGGDRPTEAF
TRBV6-5	TRBJ1-3	ASSQGDGNTIY
TRBV6-6	TRBJ1-1	ASSPLSLTGDTEAF
TRBV9	TRBJ2-5	ASSLGLAEETQY